The sequence of this T cell receptor beta chain was determined in a study of blood T cell repertoires in COVID-19. Study-wide background: Samples representing acute and convalescent COVID-19 were sourced from the United States, Italy and Spain. From T cells, B-cell-depleted T cells, or PBMCs came the material, which was cDNA or gDNA.

Per the study methods: For nucleated cells, counts were estimated from reference gene primer amplification. Assay used: immunoSEQ multiplex PCR; TCRdb lists only in-frame clones, some missing. D and trimming come from the DNA, and the V and J calls and clone size come from that table. Seen here are under 150,000 clones, 70% to 90% observed once, and the top ten hold under 4%. This clone appeared a single time. Trimming stripped 3 bases from V and 3 bases from J, with 13 bases between. Germline values: CDR1 SGDLS, CDR2 YYNGEE. This CDR3 comprises 16 residues. Sequencing was carried out using peripheral blood. The chain has TRBV9 and TRBJ1-6; D perhaps matches TRBD1 (5 bases). This TCR came from a man aged 40-55 years with acute or convalescent COVID-19. CDR3 DNA sequence: TGTGCCAGCAGCGCAACGACTGACAGCTATAATTCACCCCTCCACTTT. Amino acids: CASSATTDSYNSPLHF.